A single sample gave rise to the 14 T cell receptor beta chains below, sequenced in a study of post-analysis software for immune sequencing data. Study-wide results and caveats: Patients had higher frequencies than controls of roughly five TRBV segments, including TRBV5-6, TRBV5-1 and TRBV20-1.

These receptors are not linked to any known antigen. Unique-molecular-identifier-tagged TCR beta cDNA libraries were used. TCRdb reprocessed the PCR reads via MiXCR and lists one record per CDR3 protein. The sample carries approximately 460,000 distinct CDR3 sequences, roughly 46% recorded once. What was sequenced was blood. The receptors were gathered from a girl aged 10-17 years with multiple sclerosis.

Written as DNA, the CDR3 is TGCGCCAGCAGCTTGGAAGGGAGGGACTACGAGCAGTACTTC. The encoded protein is CASSLEGRDYEQYF. The rearrangement joins TRBV5-1 to TRBJ2-7, with 7 bases that match TRBD2. CDR3 length: 14 residues. Germline V gives CDR1 SGHRS, CDR2 YFSETQ. V shed 0 bases, J shed 3 bases, and the junction held 3 bases outside the gene matches. Filled out from reference TRBV5-1 and TRBJ2-7, the complete variable domain reads KAGVTQTPRYLIKTRGQQVTLSCSPISGHRSVSWYQQTPGQGLQFLFEYFSETQRNKGNFPGRFSGRQFSNSRSEMNVSTLELGDSALYLCASSLEGRDYEQYFGPGTRLTVT.

V usage is TRBV19 and J usage is TRBJ2-1; TRBD2 matches 9 bases. Losses at the gene ends were 7 bases for V and 7 bases for J; bases not matched to a gene: 8. There are 14 residues in the CDR3. The germline V gene encodes CDR1 LNHDA and CDR2 SQIVND (reference sequence). The CDR3 DNA reads TGTGCCAGTACCAATAGCGGGAGTAGGAATGAGCAGTTCTTC. It yields the protein CASTNSGSRNEQFF.

The J gene is TRBJ2-7, the V gene TRBV20-1; 7 nucleotides align to TRBD1. Trimming cost V 3 bases and J 1 base; bases outside gene matches: 6. Germline CDR1 is DFQATT and CDR2 is SNEGSKA (reference sequence). There are 14 residues in the CDR3. The CDR3 DNA is TGCAGTGCTAGGAACAGGGGAATATCCTACGAGCAGTACTTC. Protein sequence: CSARNRGISYEQYF.

This clonotype has just a few counts. The rearrangement links TRBV11-1 to TRBJ2-1; 7 positions match TRBD1. Germline-derived CDR1 and CDR2 are SGHAT and FQDESV (reference sequence). Trimming took 0 bases from V and 12 from J; bases not matched to a gene: 11. CDR3 length: 15 amino acids. This CDR3 is CASSLAVEGGRGQFF. CDR3 in DNA: TGTGCCAGCAGCTTAGCCGTCGAAGGGGGCCGGGGGCAGTTCTTC.

The V and J genes are TRBV6-5 and TRBJ2-4; D is unclear. The J call could be wrong; TRBJ2-7 is a better fit for the DNA end. CDR1 and CDR2 (germline): MNHEY, SVGAGI. CDR3 length: 11 amino acids. Here the CDR3 DNA reads TGTGCCAGCAGTTACAAATACGAGCAGTACTTC. As protein: CASSYKYEQYF.

This rearrangement joins TRBV14 to TRBJ2-1; the D gene is possibly TRBD2 (6 bases). Trimming left V 4 bases short and J 2 bases short, with 12 bases between. The length of the CDR3 is 15 residues. The germline gives CDR1 SGHDN, CDR2 FVKESK. The CDR3 loop is CASSPTSRTYNEQFF. The CDR3 DNA reads as TGTGCCAGCAGCCCTACTAGCCGCACCTACAATGAGCAGTTCTTC.

With regard to this clonotype: The junction departs from germline at one end; a sequencing error may be responsible. The V call is TRBV2, the J call TRBJ1-4; D is unresolved. CDR1 and CDR2 (germline): SNHLY, FYNNEI. This CDR3 is built from 16 residues. The CDR3 DNA sequence: TGTGCCGGCAGTCCGCCACGCCGGGCCCCTAATGAAAAACTGTTTTTT. Protein product: CAGSPPRRAPNEKLFF.

V and J are TRBV29-1 and TRBJ2-1; possibly TRBD1 for D (6 bases). Trimming removed 7 bases at V and 6 bases at J, with 13 bases between. CDR1 is SQVTM, CDR2 ANQGSEA, per germline. The CDR3 is made up of 12 amino acids. The CDR3 DNA follows: TGCAGCGCCTCCGAAGGGGGCAATGAGCAGTTCTTC. Translated: CSASEGGNEQFF.

The chain carries TRBV11-2 and TRBJ2-4; D gene unclear. The V gene's germline CDR1 is SGHAT and CDR2 FQNNGV. The CDR3 is made up of 15 amino acids. Trimming took off 1 base at V and 13 bases at J, with 20 bases between the two ends. In DNA, the CDR3 is TGTGCCAGCAGCTTAGTCCCGGCAGTGGGCGCCATCCAGTACTTC. Protein: CASSLVPAVGAIQYF.

The gene calls are TRBV4-1 and TRBJ2-4; D tentatively fits TRBD1 or TRBD2 (6 bases each). The end of the DNA fits TRBJ2-7 better, so the J call may be wrong. The CDR3 spans 16 residues. Germline V gene lookup returns CDR1 MGHRA and CDR2 YSYEKL. CDR3 loop: CASSQEGGDNRYEQYF. CDR3 DNA: TGCGCCAGCAGCCAAGAAGGAGGGGACAACCGCTACGAGCAGTACTTC.

This chain links TRBV24-1 with TRBJ2-2; the D gene is possibly TRBD2 (6 bases). The CDR3 contains 14 residues. The V gene's germline CDR1 is KGHDR and CDR2 SFDVKD. V was shortened by 6 bases and J by 5 bases, with 12 bases between the two germline ends. For the CDR3, the DNA is TGTGCCACCAGTCGCGGGATATCGACCGGGGAGCTGTTTTTT. Translated: CATSRGISTGELFF.

This chain joins TRBV11-2 and TRBJ2-1; D call uncertain. The V gene's germline CDR1 is SGHAT and CDR2 FQNNGV. Between the trimmed V and J ends, which lost 3 bases and 7 bases, there was a span of 13 bases. This CDR3 has 14 amino acids. The CDR3 nucleotides are TGTGCCAGCAGCTTCCCTACCCAGATAAATGAGCAGTTCTTC. It is translated as CASSFPTQINEQFF.

V is TRBV6-1 and J is TRBJ2-4; the D gene is possibly TRBD1 (5 bases). With the DNA end fitting TRBJ2-7 better, the J assignment may be wrong. The V gene's germline CDR1 is MNHNS and CDR2 SASEGT. The length of the CDR3 is 16 residues. CDR3 region: CASSEASRASSYEQYF. DNA of the CDR3: TGTGCCAGCAGTGAAGCCAGCAGGGCTAGCTCCTACGAGCAGTACTTC.

J is TRBJ2-1 and V is TRBV20-1; the match to TRBD1 covers 10 bases. V trimming: 2 bases; J trimming: 6 bases; junction bases outside the gene matches: 7. Germline loops: CDR1 DFQATT, CDR2 SNEGSKA (reference sequence). CDR3 size: 15 residues. For the CDR3, the DNA is TGCAGTGCTAGATGGTCCTGGGACAGGGGCAATGAGCAGTTCTTC. This gives the protein CSARWSWDRGNEQFF.